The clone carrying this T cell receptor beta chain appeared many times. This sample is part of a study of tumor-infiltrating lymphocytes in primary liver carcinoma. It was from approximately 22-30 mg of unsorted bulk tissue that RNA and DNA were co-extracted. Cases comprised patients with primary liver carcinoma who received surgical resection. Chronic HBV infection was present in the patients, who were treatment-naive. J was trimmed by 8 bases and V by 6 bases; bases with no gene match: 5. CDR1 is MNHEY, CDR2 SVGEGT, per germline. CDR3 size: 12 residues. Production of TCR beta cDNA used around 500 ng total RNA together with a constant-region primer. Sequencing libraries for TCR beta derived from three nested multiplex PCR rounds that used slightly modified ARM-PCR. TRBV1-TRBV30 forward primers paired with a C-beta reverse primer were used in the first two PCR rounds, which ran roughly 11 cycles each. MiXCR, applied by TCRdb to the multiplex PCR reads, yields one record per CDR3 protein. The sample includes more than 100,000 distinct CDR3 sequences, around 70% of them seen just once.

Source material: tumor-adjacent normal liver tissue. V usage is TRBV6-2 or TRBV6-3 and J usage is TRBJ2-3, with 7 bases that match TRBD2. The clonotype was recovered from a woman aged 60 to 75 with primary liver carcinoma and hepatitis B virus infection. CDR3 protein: CASRPGGGTQYF. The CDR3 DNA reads TGTGCCAGCAGACCAGGCGGGGGTACGCAGTATTTT.